This T cell receptor beta chain was documented in a study of immune evolution from preneoplasia to lung adenocarcinoma. Repertoires were generated with immunoSEQ multiplex PCR, while TCRdb's copy carries only in-frame clones and drops some. The table records over 30,000 clones, roughly 71% of them present only once. Study findings and constraints: Later-stage lesions appeared to have more T cells, more diversity, less clonality.

Germline values: CDR1 SEHNR, CDR2 FQNEAQ (reference sequence). V was trimmed by 5 bases and J by 3 bases, leaving 12 bases between them. This CDR3 spans 14 amino acids. Resections took place in Japan or China from the mid-2010s to the late 2010s. H&E slides confirmed each diagnosis, reviewed by two pathologists independently. After pathologic assessment, macro-dissection selected premalignant or tumor cells for extraction. This clone was found once. Its antigen is as yet unknown. The receptor was derived from a person in their sixties with lung adenocarcinoma. The rearrangement joins TRBV7-9 to TRBJ2-3; D is undetermined. Material: FFPE invasive lung adenocarcinoma tissue. The CDR3 DNA sequence: TGTGCCAGCAGCCCCTCCCGGGCGACAGATACGCAGTATTTT. This sequence encodes CASSPSRATDTQYF.